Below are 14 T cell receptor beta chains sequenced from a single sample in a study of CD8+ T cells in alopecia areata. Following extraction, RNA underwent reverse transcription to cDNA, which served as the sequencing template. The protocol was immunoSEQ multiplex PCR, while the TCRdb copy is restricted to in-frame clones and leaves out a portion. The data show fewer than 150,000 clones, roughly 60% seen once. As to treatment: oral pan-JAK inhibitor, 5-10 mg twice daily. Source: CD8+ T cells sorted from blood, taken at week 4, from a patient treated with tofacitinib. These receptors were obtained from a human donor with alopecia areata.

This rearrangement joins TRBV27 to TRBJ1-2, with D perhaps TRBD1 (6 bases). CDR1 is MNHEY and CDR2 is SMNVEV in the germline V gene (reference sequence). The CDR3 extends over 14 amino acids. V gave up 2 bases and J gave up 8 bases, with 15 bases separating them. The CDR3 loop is CASSLNTGMDGYTF. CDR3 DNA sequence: TGTGCCAGCAGTTTAAACACAGGGATGGACGGCTACACCTTC.

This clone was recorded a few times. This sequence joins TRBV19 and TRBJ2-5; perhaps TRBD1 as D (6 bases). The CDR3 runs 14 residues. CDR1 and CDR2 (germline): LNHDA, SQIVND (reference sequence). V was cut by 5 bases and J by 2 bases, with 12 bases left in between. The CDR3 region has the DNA TGTGCCAGTAGTTTCGGACAGCGACAAGAGACCCAGTACTTC. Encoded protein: CASSFGQRQETQYF.

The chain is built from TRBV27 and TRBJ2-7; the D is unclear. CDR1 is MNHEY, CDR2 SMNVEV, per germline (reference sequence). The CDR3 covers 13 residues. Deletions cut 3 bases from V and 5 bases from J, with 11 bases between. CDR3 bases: TGTGCCAGCAGTTTGTTAGAGAACAACGAGCAGTACTTC. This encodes CASSLLENNEQYF.

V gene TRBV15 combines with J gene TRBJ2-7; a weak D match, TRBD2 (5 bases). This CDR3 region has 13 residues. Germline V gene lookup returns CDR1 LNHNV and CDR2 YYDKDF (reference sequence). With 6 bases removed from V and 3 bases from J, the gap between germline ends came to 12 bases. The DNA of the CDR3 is TGTGCCACCAGAGGCGATGAGGGCTACGAGCAGTACTTC. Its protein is CATRGDEGYEQYF.

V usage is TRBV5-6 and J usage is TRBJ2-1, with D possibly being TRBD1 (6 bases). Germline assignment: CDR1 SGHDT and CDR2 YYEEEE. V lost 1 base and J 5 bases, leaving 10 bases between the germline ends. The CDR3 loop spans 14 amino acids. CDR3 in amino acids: CASSLPAGDNEQFF. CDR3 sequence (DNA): TGTGCCAGCAGCTTGCCGGCAGGGGACAATGAGCAGTTCTTC.

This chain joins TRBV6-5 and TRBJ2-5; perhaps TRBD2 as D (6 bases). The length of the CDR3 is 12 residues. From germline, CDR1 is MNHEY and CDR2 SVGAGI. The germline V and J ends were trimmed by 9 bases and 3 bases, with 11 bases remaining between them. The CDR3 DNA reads TGTGCCAGACCGGGGGTAAAAGAGACCCAGTACTTC. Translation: CARPGVKETQYF.

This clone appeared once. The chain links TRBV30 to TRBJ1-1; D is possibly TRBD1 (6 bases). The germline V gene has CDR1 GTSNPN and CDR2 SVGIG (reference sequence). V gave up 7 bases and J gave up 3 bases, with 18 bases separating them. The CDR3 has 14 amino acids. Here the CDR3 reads CALYRVLVDTEAFF. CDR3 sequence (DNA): TGTGCCTTGTACAGGGTTTTGGTCGACACTGAAGCTTTCTTT.

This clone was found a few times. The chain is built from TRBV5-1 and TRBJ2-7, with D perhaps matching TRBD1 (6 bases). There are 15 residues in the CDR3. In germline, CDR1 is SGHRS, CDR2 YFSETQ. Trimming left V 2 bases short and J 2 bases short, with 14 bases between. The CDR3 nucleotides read TGCGCCAGCAGCTTTTGGACAGACCTTACCTACGAGCAGTACTTC. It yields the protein CASSFWTDLTYEQYF.

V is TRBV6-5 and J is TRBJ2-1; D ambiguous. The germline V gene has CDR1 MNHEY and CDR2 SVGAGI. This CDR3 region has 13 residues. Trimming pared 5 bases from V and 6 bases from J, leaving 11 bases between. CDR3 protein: CASSVKGPNEQFF. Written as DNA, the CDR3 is TGTGCCAGCAGTGTTAAAGGTCCCAATGAGCAGTTCTTC.

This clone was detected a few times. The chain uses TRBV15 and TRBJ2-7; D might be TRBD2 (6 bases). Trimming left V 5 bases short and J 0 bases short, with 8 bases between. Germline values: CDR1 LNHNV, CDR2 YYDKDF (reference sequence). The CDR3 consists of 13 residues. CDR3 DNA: TGTGCCACCAGCCGGGAGACCTCCTACGAGCAGTACTTC. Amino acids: CATSRETSYEQYF. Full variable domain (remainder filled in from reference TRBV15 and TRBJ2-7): DAMVIQNPRYQVTQFGKPVTLSCSQTLNHNVMYWYQQKSSQAPKLLFHYYDKDFNNEADTPDNFQSRRPNTSFCFLDIRSPGLGDTAMYLCATSRETSYEQYFGPGTRLTVT.

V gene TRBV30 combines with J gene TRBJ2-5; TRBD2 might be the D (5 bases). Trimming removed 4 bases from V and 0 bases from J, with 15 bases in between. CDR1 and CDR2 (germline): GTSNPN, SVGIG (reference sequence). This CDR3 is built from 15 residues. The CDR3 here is CAWTPGVLYQETQYF. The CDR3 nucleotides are TGTGCCTGGACCCCCGGGGTTTTGTACCAAGAGACCCAGTACTTC.

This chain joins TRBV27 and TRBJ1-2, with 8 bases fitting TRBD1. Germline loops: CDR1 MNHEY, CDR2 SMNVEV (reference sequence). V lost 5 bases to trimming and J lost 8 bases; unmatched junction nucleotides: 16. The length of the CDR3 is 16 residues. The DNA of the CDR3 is TGTGCCAGCAGTCCCACCCCGGGACAGGCACCTTGGGGCTACACCTTC. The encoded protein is CASSPTPGQAPWGYTF.

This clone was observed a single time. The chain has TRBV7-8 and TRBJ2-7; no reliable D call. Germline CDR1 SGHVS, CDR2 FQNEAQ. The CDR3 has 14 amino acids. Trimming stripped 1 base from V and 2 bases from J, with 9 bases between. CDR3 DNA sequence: TGTGCCAGCAGCTTAGGGGGTTACGCCTACGAGCAGTACTTC. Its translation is CASSLGGYAYEQYF.

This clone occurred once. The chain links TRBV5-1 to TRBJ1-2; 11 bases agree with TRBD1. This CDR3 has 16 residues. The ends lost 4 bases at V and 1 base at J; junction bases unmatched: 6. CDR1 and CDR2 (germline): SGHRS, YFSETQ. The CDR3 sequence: CASSQGQGDLNYGYTF. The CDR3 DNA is TGCGCCAGCAGCCAGGGACAGGGGGATCTTAACTATGGCTACACCTTC. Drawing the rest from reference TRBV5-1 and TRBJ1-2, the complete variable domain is KAGVTQTPRYLIKTRGQQVTLSCSPISGHRSVSWYQQTPGQGLQFLFEYFSETQRNKGNFPGRFSGRQFSNSRSEMNVSTLELGDSALYLCASSQGQGDLNYGYTFGSGTRLTVV.